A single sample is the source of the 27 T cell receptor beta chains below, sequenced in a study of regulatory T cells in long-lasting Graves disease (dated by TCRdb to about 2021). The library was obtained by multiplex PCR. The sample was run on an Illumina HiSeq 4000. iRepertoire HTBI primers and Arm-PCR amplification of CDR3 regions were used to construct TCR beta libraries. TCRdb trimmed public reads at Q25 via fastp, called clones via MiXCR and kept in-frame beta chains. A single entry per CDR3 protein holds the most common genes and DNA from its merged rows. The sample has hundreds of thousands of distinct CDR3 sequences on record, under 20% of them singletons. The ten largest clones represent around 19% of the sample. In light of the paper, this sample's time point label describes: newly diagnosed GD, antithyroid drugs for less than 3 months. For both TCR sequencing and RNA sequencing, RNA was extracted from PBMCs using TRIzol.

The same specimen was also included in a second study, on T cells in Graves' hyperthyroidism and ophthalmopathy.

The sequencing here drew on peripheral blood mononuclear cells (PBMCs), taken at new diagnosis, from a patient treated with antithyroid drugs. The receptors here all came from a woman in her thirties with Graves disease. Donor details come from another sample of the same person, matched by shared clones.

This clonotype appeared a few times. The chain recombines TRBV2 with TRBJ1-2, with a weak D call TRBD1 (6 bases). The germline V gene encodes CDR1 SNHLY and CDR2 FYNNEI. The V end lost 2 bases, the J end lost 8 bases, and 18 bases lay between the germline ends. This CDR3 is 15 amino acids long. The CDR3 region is CASSEWTVGAGGYTF. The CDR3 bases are TGTGCCAGCAGTGAATGGACAGTTGGGGCTGGGGGCTACACCTTC.

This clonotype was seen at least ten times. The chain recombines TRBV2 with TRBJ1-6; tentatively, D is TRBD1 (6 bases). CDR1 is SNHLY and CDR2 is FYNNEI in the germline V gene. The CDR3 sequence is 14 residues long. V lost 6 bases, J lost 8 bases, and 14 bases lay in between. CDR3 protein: CASRQISGDSPLHF. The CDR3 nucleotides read TGTGCCAGCAGGCAGATTTCAGGGGATTCACCCCTCCACTTT.

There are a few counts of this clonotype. CDR3 in amino acids: CASRAGGEYGYTF. CDR3 nucleotide sequence: TGTGCCAGCAGGGCAGGCGGAGAGTATGGCTACACCTTC. This chain joins TRBV5-4 and TRBJ1-2; D uncertain. Looked up from germline, CDR1 is SGHNT and CDR2 is YYREEE (reference sequence). V lost 5 bases and J lost 5, with 13 bases in between. CDR3 length equals 13 residues.

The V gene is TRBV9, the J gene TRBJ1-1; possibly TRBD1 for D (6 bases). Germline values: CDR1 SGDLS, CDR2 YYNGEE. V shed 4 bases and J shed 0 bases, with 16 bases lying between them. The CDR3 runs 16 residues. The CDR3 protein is CASSPRPTGLNTEAFF. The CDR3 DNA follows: TGTGCCAGCAGCCCTCGACCGACAGGCCTGAACACTGAAGCTTTCTTT.

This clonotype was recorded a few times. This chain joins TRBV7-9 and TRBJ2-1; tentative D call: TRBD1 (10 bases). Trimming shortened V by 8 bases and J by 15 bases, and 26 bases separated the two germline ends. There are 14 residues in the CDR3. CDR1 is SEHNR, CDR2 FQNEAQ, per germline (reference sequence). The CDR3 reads CASRTGQGRREGFF. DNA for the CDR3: TGTGCCAGCCGGACGGGACAGGGGAGGCGGGAGGGGTTCTTC.

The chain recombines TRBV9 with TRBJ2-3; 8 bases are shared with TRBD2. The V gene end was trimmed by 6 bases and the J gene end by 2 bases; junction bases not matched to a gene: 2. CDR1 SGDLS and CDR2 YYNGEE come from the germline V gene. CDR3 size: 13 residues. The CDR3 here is CASKAGVTDTQYF. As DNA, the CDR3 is TGTGCCAGCAAAGCGGGGGTCACAGATACGCAGTATTTT.

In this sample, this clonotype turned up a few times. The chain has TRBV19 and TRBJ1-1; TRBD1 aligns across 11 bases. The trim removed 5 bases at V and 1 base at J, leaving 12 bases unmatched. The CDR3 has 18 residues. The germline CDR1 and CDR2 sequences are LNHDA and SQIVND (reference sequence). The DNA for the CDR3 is TGTGCCAGTAGTGCTGGGCGGACAGGGGGCGGAAGGAACACTGAAGCTTTCTTT. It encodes CASSAGRTGGGRNTEAFF.

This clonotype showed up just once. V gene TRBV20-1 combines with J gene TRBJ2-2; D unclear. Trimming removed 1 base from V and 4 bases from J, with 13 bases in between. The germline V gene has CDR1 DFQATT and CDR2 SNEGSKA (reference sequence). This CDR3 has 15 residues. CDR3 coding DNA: TGCAGTGCTAGAGCTCTTTTGACACCCACCGGGGAGCTGTTTTTT. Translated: CSARALLTPTGELFF.

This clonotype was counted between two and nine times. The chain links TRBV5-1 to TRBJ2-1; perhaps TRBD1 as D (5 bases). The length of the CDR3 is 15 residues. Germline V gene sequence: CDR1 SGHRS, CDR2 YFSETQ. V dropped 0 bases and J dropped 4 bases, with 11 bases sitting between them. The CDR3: CASSLDGATYNEQFF. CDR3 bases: TGCGCCAGCAGCTTGGATGGGGCTACTTACAATGAGCAGTTCTTC.

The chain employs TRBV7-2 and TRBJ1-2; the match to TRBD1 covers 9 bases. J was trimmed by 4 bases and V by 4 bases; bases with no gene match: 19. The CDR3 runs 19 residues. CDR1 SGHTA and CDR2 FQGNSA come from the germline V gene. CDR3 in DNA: TGTGCCAGCAGCTCACGCTCATCAACCACAGGGGGCGCTCTCTATGGCTACACCTTC. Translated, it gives CASSSRSSTTGGALYGYTF.

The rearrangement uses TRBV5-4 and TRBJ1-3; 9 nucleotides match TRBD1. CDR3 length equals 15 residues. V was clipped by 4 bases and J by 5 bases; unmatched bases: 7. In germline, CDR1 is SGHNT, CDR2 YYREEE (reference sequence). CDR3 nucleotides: TGTGCCAGCAGCGCCGGGACAGGGTGGCGAAACACCATATATTTT. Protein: CASSAGTGWRNTIYF.

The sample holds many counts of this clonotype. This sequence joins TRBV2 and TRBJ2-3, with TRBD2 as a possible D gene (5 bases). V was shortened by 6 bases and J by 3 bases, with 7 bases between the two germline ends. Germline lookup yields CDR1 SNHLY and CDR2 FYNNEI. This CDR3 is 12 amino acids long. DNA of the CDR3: TGTGCCAGCAGCGGGATGACAGATACGCAGTATTTT. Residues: CASSGMTDTQYF.

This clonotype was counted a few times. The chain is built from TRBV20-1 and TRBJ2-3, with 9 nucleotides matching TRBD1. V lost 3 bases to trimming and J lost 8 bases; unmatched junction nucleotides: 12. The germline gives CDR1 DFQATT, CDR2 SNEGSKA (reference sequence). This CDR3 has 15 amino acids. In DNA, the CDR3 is TGCAGTGCTAGTAGAGTCCAGGGGGGACAGGGTACGCAGTATTTT. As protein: CSASRVQGGQGTQYF.

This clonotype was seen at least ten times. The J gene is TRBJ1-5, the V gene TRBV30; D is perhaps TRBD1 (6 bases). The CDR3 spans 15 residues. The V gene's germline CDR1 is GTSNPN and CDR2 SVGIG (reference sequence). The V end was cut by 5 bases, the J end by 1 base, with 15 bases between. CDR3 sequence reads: CAWSRGPGSNQPQHF. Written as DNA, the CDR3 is TGTGCCTGGTCCCGGGGGCCAGGCAGCAATCAGCCCCAGCATTTT.

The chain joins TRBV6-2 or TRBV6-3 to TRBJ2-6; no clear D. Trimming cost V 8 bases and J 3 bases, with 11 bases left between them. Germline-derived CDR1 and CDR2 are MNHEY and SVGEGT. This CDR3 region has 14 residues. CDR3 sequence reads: CASGIGFGANVLTF. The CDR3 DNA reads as TGTGCCAGCGGAATCGGGTTTGGGGCCAACGTCCTGACTTTC.

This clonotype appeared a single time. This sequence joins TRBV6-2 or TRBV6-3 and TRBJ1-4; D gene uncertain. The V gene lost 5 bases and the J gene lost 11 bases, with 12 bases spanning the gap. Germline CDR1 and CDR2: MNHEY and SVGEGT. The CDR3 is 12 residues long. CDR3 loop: CASSEEVRKLFF. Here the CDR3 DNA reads TGTGCCAGCAGTGAAGAAGTGCGGAAACTGTTTTTT.

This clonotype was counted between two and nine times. CDR3 nucleotide sequence: TGTGCCAGCAGCCAACTGGGGGGAACCTCCTACGAGCAGTACTTC. The encoded protein is CASSQLGGTSYEQYF. The gene calls are TRBV3-1 and TRBJ2-7; weak D call: TRBD2 (6 bases). Germline V lookup: CDR1 LGHDT, CDR2 YNNKEL (reference sequence). The V and J ends lost 2 bases and 0 bases respectively, with 11 bases between them. The CDR3 length is 15 residues.

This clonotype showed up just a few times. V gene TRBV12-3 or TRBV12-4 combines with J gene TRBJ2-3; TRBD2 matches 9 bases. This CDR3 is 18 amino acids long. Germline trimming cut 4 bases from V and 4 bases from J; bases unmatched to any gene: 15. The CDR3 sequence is CASSSWREGRMVPDTQYF. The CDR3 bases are TGTGCCAGCAGTTCGTGGCGGGAGGGAAGGATGGTACCAGATACGCAGTATTTT.

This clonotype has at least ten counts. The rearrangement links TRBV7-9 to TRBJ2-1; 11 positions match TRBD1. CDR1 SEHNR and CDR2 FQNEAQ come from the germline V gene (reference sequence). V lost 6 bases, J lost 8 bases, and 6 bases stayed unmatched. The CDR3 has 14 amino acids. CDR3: CASSRTGGPDEQFF. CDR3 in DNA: TGTGCCAGCAGTAGGACAGGGGGCCCGGATGAGCAGTTCTTC.

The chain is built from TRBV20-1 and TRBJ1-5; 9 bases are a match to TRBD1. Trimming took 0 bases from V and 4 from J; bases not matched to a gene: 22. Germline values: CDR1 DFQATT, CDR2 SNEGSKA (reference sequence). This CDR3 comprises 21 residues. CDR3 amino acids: CSARDSGGGQGLLSRNQPQHF. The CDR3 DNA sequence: TGCAGTGCTAGAGATTCGGGCGGGGGACAGGGTCTTCTCTCGAGGAATCAGCCCCAGCATTTT.

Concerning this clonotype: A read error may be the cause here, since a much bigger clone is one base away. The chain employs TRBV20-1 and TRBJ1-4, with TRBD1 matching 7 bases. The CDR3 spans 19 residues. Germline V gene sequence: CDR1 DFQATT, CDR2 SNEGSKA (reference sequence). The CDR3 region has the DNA TGCGGTGCTAGAGACCAGACAGGGCGGGGGCCGGCCCGTAATGAAAAACTGTTTTTT. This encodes CGARDQTGRGPARNEKLFF.

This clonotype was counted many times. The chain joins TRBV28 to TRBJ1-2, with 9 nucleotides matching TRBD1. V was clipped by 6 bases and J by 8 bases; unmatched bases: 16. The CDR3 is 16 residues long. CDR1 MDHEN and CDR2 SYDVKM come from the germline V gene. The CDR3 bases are TGTGCCAGCAGCACTCGCTCCGGGACAGGGAAAGGCGGCTACACCTTC. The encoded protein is CASSTRSGTGKGGYTF.

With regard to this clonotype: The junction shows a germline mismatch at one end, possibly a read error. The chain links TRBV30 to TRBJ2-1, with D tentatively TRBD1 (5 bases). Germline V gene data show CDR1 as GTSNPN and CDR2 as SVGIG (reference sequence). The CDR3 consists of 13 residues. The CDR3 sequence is CAWERTTYDEQFF. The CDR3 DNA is TGTGCCTGGGAACGGACAACCTACGATGAGCAGTTCTTC.

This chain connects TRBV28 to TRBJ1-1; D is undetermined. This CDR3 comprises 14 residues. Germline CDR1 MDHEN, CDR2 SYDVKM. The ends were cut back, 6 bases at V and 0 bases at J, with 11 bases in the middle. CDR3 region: CASSRSLMNTEAFF. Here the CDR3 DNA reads TGTGCCAGCAGCCGATCCCTCATGAACACTGAAGCTTTCTTT.

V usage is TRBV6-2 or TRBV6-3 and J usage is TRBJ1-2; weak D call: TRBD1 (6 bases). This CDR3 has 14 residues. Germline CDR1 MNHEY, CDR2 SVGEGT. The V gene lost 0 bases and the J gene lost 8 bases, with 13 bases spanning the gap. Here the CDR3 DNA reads TGTGCCAGCAGTTACTCGATGGCAGGGGAAGGCTACACCTTC. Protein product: CASSYSMAGEGYTF.

The CDR3 DNA is TGTGCCAGCAGTTACTCTAGGGGGGCCGGGTCACCCCTCCACTTT. Its translation: CASSYSRGAGSPLHF. The gene calls are TRBV6-2 or TRBV6-3 and TRBJ1-6; possible D gene TRBD1, 6 bases. Germline V CDR1 and CDR2: MNHEY, SVGEGT. The ends were cut back, 0 bases at V and 10 bases at J, with 13 bases in the middle. The CDR3 consists of 15 residues.

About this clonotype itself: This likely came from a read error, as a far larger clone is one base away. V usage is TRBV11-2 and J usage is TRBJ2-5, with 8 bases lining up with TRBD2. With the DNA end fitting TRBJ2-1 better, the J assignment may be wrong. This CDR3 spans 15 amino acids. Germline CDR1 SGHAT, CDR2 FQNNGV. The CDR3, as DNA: TGTGCCAGCGGTCAGGCGAGCGGGAGTTCGTGTGAGCAGTTCTTC. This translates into CASGQASGSSCEQFF.